The 23 T cell receptor beta chains below all came from one sample that was sequenced in a study of blood T cell repertoires in COVID-19. Assay used: immunoSEQ multiplex PCR; TCRdb lists only in-frame clones, some missing. The data show more than 120,000 clones, roughly 85% seen once. Sequenced: peripheral blood. These receptors all stem from a human donor with acute or convalescent COVID-19. The donor label of this sample is uncertain.

The rearrangement joins TRBV2 to TRBJ2-3; D not certain. The CDR3 loop spans 14 amino acids. Germline V gives CDR1 SNHLY, CDR2 FYNNEI. V was trimmed by 6 bases and J by 0 bases, leaving 10 bases between them. The CDR3 here is CASRTDFSTDTQYF. The CDR3 DNA is TGTGCCAGCAGGACCGACTTTAGCACAGATACGCAGTATTTT.

The V gene is TRBV7-9, the J gene TRBJ1-2; 7 nucleotides match TRBD1. Germline loops: CDR1 SEHNR, CDR2 FQNEAQ (reference sequence). The CDR3 consists of 14 residues. Trimming at V came to 5 bases and at J to 4 bases, leaving 7 bases not matched to a gene. CDR3 coding DNA: TGTGCCAGCAGCCTCCAGGGGGGCGTCTATGGCTACACCTTC. Translating gives CASSLQGGVYGYTF.

The sample holds one count of this clone. The gene calls are TRBV6-6 and TRBJ1-4; TRBD1 matches at 7 bases. Germline V gene lookup returns CDR1 MNHNY and CDR2 SVGAGI (reference sequence). The CDR3 spans 14 residues. V was clipped by 6 bases and J by 4 bases; unmatched bases: 5. In DNA, the CDR3 is TGTGCCAGCAGCCCCGGGACAGATAATGAAAAACTGTTTTTT. It is translated as CASSPGTDNEKLFF.

This chain links TRBV28 with TRBJ1-2; 8 bases line up with TRBD1. V shed 2 bases, J shed 2 bases, and the junction held 4 bases outside the gene matches. This CDR3 contains 15 residues. Germline-derived CDR1 and CDR2 are MDHEN and SYDVKM. DNA for the CDR3: TGTGCCAGCAGTTTAGTGGCAGGGGGCAACTATGGCTACACCTTC. Amino acids: CASSLVAGGNYGYTF.

J is TRBJ1-6 and V is TRBV7-9; D call uncertain. CDR3 length equals 12 residues. Trimming pared 5 bases from V and 8 bases from J, leaving 7 bases between. Germline V gene sequence: CDR1 SEHNR, CDR2 FQNEAQ (reference sequence). CDR3 sequence reads: CASSRQDSPLHF. The DNA for the CDR3 is TGTGCCAGCAGCCGCCAGGATTCACCCCTCCACTTT.

This clone was detected only once. This chain joins TRBV30 and TRBJ2-4; unclear D gene. Germline V gene data show CDR1 as GTSNPN and CDR2 as SVGIG (reference sequence). V gave up 7 bases and J gave up 0 bases, with 7 bases separating them. There are 12 residues in the CDR3. The CDR3 region has the DNA TGTGCCTATCGGGTAGCCAAAAACATTCAGTACTTC. It encodes CAYRVAKNIQYF.

The DNA of the CDR3 is TGTGCCAGCAGCTCGCAGGGGACGGGGACTGAAGCTTTCTTT. Translation gives CASSSQGTGTEAFF. This chain connects TRBV7-9 to TRBJ1-1; a possible D gene is TRBD1 (6 bases). This CDR3 contains 14 residues. Trimming left V 4 bases short and J 5 bases short, with 14 bases between. Germline CDR1 is SEHNR and CDR2 is FQNEAQ (reference sequence). The full variable domain, rest sourced from reference TRBV7-9 and TRBJ1-1, is DTGVSQNPRHKITKRGQNVTFRCDPISEHNRLYWYRQTLGQGPEFLTYFQNEAQLEKSRLLSDRFSAERPKGSFSTLEIQRTEQGDSAMYLCASSSQGTGTEAFFGQGTRLTVV.

The chain combines TRBV7-9 with TRBJ2-5, with a weak D call TRBD2 (6 bases). Between the trimmed V and J ends, which lost 2 bases and 5 bases, there was a span of 12 bases. The length of the CDR3 is 14 residues. Germline values: CDR1 SEHNR, CDR2 FQNEAQ (reference sequence). The CDR3 DNA reads as TGTGCCAGCAGCTTACTTAGCGGTTTGGAGACCCAGTACTTC. It translates to CASSLLSGLETQYF. The whole variable domain, filled in from reference TRBV7-9 and TRBJ2-5, reads DTGVSQNPRHKITKRGQNVTFRCDPISEHNRLYWYRQTLGQGPEFLTYFQNEAQLEKSRLLSDRFSAERPKGSFSTLEIQRTEQGDSAMYLCASSLLSGLETQYFGPGTRLLVL.

The chain carries TRBV9 and TRBJ1-1, with D perhaps TRBD1 (5 bases). The CDR3 is 14 residues long. Trimming shortened V by 4 bases and J by 7 bases, and 17 bases separated the two germline ends. The germline gives CDR1 SGDLS, CDR2 YYNGEE. The chain's CDR3 is CASSSLPGGVEAFF. The DNA for the CDR3 is TGTGCCAGCAGCTCTCTCCCGGGAGGGGTTGAAGCTTTCTTT.

This chain joins TRBV11-3 and TRBJ1-5, with D tentatively TRBD1 (5 bases). V was trimmed by 5 bases and J by 2 bases, leaving 28 bases between them. The CDR3 sequence is 20 residues long. Germline V gene sequence: CDR1 SGHNT, CDR2 YENEEA. This chain's CDR3 is CASSPGSGGRCSTGNQPQHF. CDR3 sequence (DNA): TGTGCCAGCAGCCCAGGGTCGGGGGGTCGATGCTCGACGGGCAATCAGCCCCAGCATTTT.

V is TRBV7-9 and J is TRBJ1-2; 8 bases line up with TRBD1. The V gene's germline CDR1 is SEHNR and CDR2 FQNEAQ (reference sequence). This CDR3 is built from 15 residues. V was pared by 5 bases and J by 5 bases, with 10 bases of the junction left unmatched. CDR3 amino acids: CASSAKQGGIYGYTF. The CDR3 nucleotides are TGTGCCAGCAGCGCGAAACAGGGGGGGATTTATGGCTACACCTTC.

The V and J genes are TRBV28 and TRBJ1-1, with D unclear. Trimming cost V 1 base and J 3 bases, with 6 bases left between them. Germline V gene sequence: CDR1 MDHEN, CDR2 SYDVKM. The length of the CDR3 is 13 residues. In DNA form, the CDR3 reads TGTGCCAGCAGTTTATCCGGTGACACTGAAGCTTTCTTT. It is translated as CASSLSGDTEAFF.

The rearrangement uses TRBV9 and TRBJ2-2, with a weak D call TRBD2 (5 bases). The germline V gene encodes CDR1 SGDLS and CDR2 YYNGEE. Trimming took off 0 bases at V and 6 bases at J, with 15 bases between the two ends. This CDR3 spans 16 amino acids. CDR3 loop: CASSVESRGRSGELFF. CDR3 DNA: TGTGCCAGCAGCGTAGAGAGTCGGGGAAGGTCCGGGGAGCTGTTTTTT.

This rearrangement joins TRBV18 to TRBJ1-2; D gene unclear. V gave up 3 bases and J gave up 1 base, with 9 bases separating them. Germline loops: CDR1 KGHSH, CDR2 LQKENI. The CDR3 length is 14 residues. The CDR3 spells CASSPGANNYGYTF. The DNA of the CDR3 is TGTGCCAGCTCACCGGGAGCAAATAACTATGGCTACACCTTC. Based on the CDR3 plus reference TRBV18 and TRBJ1-2, the full variable domain is NAGVMQNPRHLVRRRGQEARLRCSPMKGHSHVYWYRQLPEEGLKFMVYLQKENIIDESGMPKERFSAEFPKEGPSILRIQQVVRGDSAAYFCASSPGANNYGYTFGSGTRLTVV.

The CDR3 bases are TGCGCCAGCAGCCGAACCGGGACAGGGGGCTCAGTCGCCTATGGCTACACCTTC. This codes for CASSRTGTGGSVAYGYTF. V and J are TRBV4-1 and TRBJ1-2, with 12 positions matching TRBD1. CDR3 size: 18 residues. Germline values: CDR1 MGHRA, CDR2 YSYEKL. The trim removed 4 bases at V and 4 bases at J, leaving 13 bases unmatched.

This clone was observed a single time. The V and J genes are TRBV7-2 and TRBJ1-3; TRBD1 is a possible D gene (5 bases). The CDR3 runs to 14 residues. Germline loops: CDR1 SGHTA, CDR2 FQGNSA. The ends were cut back, 4 bases at V and 0 bases at J, with 7 bases in the middle. In DNA form, the CDR3 reads TGTGCCAGCAGCTCAGGGATCTCTGGAAACACCATATATTTT. This sequence encodes CASSSGISGNTIYF.

The J gene is TRBJ1-4, the V gene TRBV7-2; 9 positions agree with TRBD1. Germline V gives CDR1 SGHTA, CDR2 FQGNSA. V lost 4 bases, J lost 3 bases, and 6 bases stayed unmatched. This CDR3 region has 16 residues. CDR3 protein: CASSSGTGRANEKLFF. The CDR3 nucleotides are TGTGCCAGCAGCTCCGGGACAGGGAGGGCTAATGAAAAACTGTTTTTT.

The rearrangement links TRBV29-1 to TRBJ2-3, with 7 bases lining up with TRBD2. Per the germline V gene, CDR1 is SQVTM and CDR2 is ANQGSEA. V lost 5 bases to trimming and J lost 2 bases; unmatched junction nucleotides: 7. CDR3 length equals 14 residues. DNA for the CDR3: TGCAGCGTTCAGGGAGGGGTGAACACAGATACGCAGTATTTT. It yields the protein CSVQGGVNTDTQYF.

V gene TRBV18 combines with J gene TRBJ1-5; D perhaps matches TRBD1 (5 bases). This CDR3 contains 13 residues. V was shortened by 1 base and J by 10 bases, with 11 bases between the two germline ends. The germline CDR1 and CDR2 sequences are KGHSH and LQKENI. The CDR3 region is CASSPLVDNPQHF. CDR3 sequence (DNA): TGTGCCAGCTCACCACTGGTGGACAACCCCCAGCATTTT.

This chain uses TRBV6-6 with TRBJ1-5; 9 bases match TRBD1. CDR3 length: 13 amino acids. Looked up from germline, CDR1 is MNHNY and CDR2 is SVGAGI (reference sequence). The V gene end was trimmed by 6 bases and the J gene end by 9 bases; junction bases not matched to a gene: 6. The CDR3 DNA reads TGTGCCAGCAGAGGACAGGGGCATCGGCCCCAGCATTTT. Protein sequence: CASRGQGHRPQHF.

CDR3 sequence (DNA): TGTGCCAGCAGCATCGGGACTAGCGGGGGTTATGGCGGCACAGATACGCAGTATTTT. Protein sequence: CASSIGTSGGYGGTDTQYF. The genes are TRBV9 and TRBJ2-3; TRBD2 aligns across 14 bases. Trimming at V came to 4 bases and at J to 1 base, leaving 11 bases not matched to a gene. From germline, CDR1 is SGDLS and CDR2 YYNGEE. The CDR3 is made up of 19 amino acids.

The CDR3 loop is CASSPATGETQYF. The DNA for the CDR3 is TGTGCCAGCTCACCAGCTACAGGAGAGACCCAGTACTTC. The chain recombines TRBV18 with TRBJ2-5; tentative D call: TRBD1 (5 bases). This CDR3 contains 13 residues. The germline gives CDR1 KGHSH, CDR2 LQKENI. V shed 2 bases and J shed 4 bases, with 8 bases lying between them.

V is TRBV7-9 and J is TRBJ2-2; 10 bases map to TRBD2. The CDR3 runs 16 residues. The ends lost 4 bases at V and 2 bases at J; junction bases unmatched: 4. CDR1 is SEHNR, CDR2 FQNEAQ, per germline (reference sequence). The CDR3 spells CASSSRTSGNTGELFF. The CDR3 coding sequence is TGTGCCAGCAGCTCAAGGACTAGCGGTAACACCGGGGAGCTGTTTTTT.